The rows below give T cell receptor beta chains drawn from one sample of a study of OX40 agonist ivuxolimab in advanced cancers. The assay was immunoSEQ multiplex PCR, and TCRdb's table has in-frame clones only and misses some. Here the sample spans approximately 12,000 clones, about 76% being singletons. Sequencing was performed on CD4+ or CD8+ T cells sorted from blood, taken in a trial of the OX40 agonist ivuxolimab. The receptors shown here come from an adult with an advanced solid tumor such as melanoma, head and neck, liver or kidney cancer. Each CDR3 is given with its conserved first and last residue. A D gene is named only where the DNA matches it firmly. For some rows the clone size is stated as once, few or many, or as a class when expanded; others skip it.

TGTGCCAGCAGTTACTCCAGGCTAGCTTCCTACGAGCAGTACTTC CASSYSRLASYEQYF - TRBJ2-7 - TRBV6-6
TGTGCCAGCAGTTTTCTAGCGGGGGGTTACGAGCAGTACTTC CASSFLAGGYEQYF - TRBJ2-7 TRBD2 TRBV27
TGTGCCAGCAGCCCCGGACAGCTGGGCTACGAGCAGTACTTC CASSPGQLGYEQYF - TRBJ2-7 - TRBV7-3
TGTGCCAGCAGCCAAGATGGGCTCTCTGGGGCCAACGTCCTGACTTTC CASSQDGLSGANVLTF few TRBJ2-6 - TRBV4-2
TGCAGCGTTTTGGACGCCTCTAACTATGGCTACACCTTC CSVLDASNYGYTF few TRBJ1-2 - TRBV29-1
TGTGCCAGCAGCAAAGGCCCGGCCGGAGTCGGTGGCTACACCTTC CASSKGPAGVGGYTF - TRBJ1-2 - TRBV21-1
TGTGCCAGCAGCTTAATTCCCCTGGCGGGGAACACTGAAGCTTTCTTT CASSLIPLAGNTEAFF - TRBJ1-1 - TRBV13
TGCAGCGTGAGCAGCGGGTACTCCTACGAGCAGTACTTC CSVSSGYSYEQYF - TRBJ2-7 - TRBV29-1
TGTGCCAGCAGCCCACGACTAGCGGGAAGCTACAATGAGCAGTTCTTC CASSPRLAGSYNEQFF - TRBJ2-1 TRBD2 TRBV11-2
TGTGCCAGCAGTCTCTCGACTAGTCCCGGGGAGCTGTTTTTT CASSLSTSPGELFF - TRBJ2-2 - TRBV27
TGTGCCAGCAGTCTGACAGGGGATCCCTACAATGAGCAGTTCTTC CASSLTGDPYNEQFF many TRBJ2-1 TRBD1 TRBV6-1
TGTGCCAGCAGTTACGTCACAGGGACTGGCTACACCTTC CASSYVTGTGYTF - TRBJ1-2 - TRBV6-5
TGTGCCAGTAGTGCCCTGGACTACTCTCAGGACACAGATACGCAGTATTTT CASSALDYSQDTDTQYF - TRBJ2-3 - TRBV19
TGTGCCAGCAGTTGGTCTTGGCATGAGCAGTTCTTC CASSWSWHEQFF - TRBJ2-1 - TRBV6-6
TGTGCCGGCACCCCGGGACTAGTAGCAAATGAGCAGTTCTTC CAGTPGLVANEQFF - TRBJ2-1 TRBD2 TRBV27
TGTGCCAGCAGCTTATCTTCGGGAGTGGATACGCAGTATTTT CASSLSSGVDTQYF - TRBJ2-3 - TRBV7-2
TGCAGCCCTATCCTGGGGACCCCCAAAGGGACCCAGTACTTC CSPILGTPKGTQYF - TRBJ2-5 - TRBV29-1
TGTGCCATCGGGGGTGCCAGCAACTTTCTTAACACCGGGGAGCTGTTTTTT CAIGGASNFLNTGELFF - TRBJ2-2 - TRBV10-3
TGTGCCAGCAGCTTTGGGACAGGGACCTACGAGCAGTACTTC CASSFGTGTYEQYF medium-sized TRBJ2-7 TRBD1 TRBV7-6
TGTGCCAGCAGCCAAGGGGACAGATTCGAGCAGTACTTC CASSQGDRFEQYF - TRBJ2-7 TRBD1 TRBV4-2
TGTGCCTGGAGTGGGGGACAGGGGCTTGAAAAACTGTTTTTT CAWSGGQGLEKLFF - TRBJ1-4 TRBD1 TRBV30
TGCGCCAGCAGCCAAGGCTACGGCACAGATACGCAGTATTTT CASSQGYGTDTQYF - TRBJ2-3 - TRBV4-3
TGTGCCAGTAAGGAGCGGGGTAGGACCGGGGAGCTGTTTTTT CASKERGRTGELFF - TRBJ2-2 TRBD2 TRBV19
TGTGCCAGCAGTTTGGCCGGGACTAGCGGGAGGTACGAGACCCAGTACTTC CASSLAGTSGRYETQYF - TRBJ2-5 TRBD2 TRBV28
TGTGCCAGCAGTTTGGGCGGGGTCAATCAGCCCCAGCATTTT CASSLGGVNQPQHF - TRBJ1-5 - TRBV27
TGTGCCAGTCGGGACCACTACAATGAGCAGTTCTTC CASRDHYNEQFF once TRBJ2-1 - TRBV4-2
TGTGCCAGCAGCTTAGCCGGGTCGACCCGGGGGGAGCAGTACTTC CASSLAGSTRGEQYF - TRBJ2-7 - TRBV7-9
TGTGCCAGAAAGGGGCCTCACTCGGGGGCTGGAAACACCATATATTTT CARKGPHSGAGNTIYF - TRBJ1-3 - TRBV30
TGTGCCAGCAGCTCTGTTCGGCCTAGCGGGCTTTCCTACGAGCAGTACTTC CASSSVRPSGLSYEQYF - TRBJ2-7 TRBD2 TRBV5-6
TGTGCCAGCAGCTTAACTTCCGGGGAGCTGTTTTTT CASSLTSGELFF - TRBJ2-2 - TRBV11-3
TGCAGCGTTGATGGACTAGCGGGAGACCTCAATGAGCAGTTCTTC CSVDGLAGDLNEQFF once TRBJ2-1 TRBD2 TRBV29-1
TGCAGCGTTGAATTTTTGGGACAGGGCTCCGAGCAGTACTTC CSVEFLGQGSEQYF - TRBJ2-7 TRBD1 TRBV29-1
TGTGCCAGCAGCTTGGAGACTATTAATGAGCAGTTCTTC CASSLETINEQFF many TRBJ2-1 - TRBV11-2
TGCGCCAGCAGCCATTGGGGGAACACCGGGGAGCTGTTTTTT CASSHWGNTGELFF - TRBJ2-2 - TRBV4-1
TGTGCCAGCAGCCCGGGGGCATCCTATGGCTACACCTTC CASSPGASYGYTF medium-sized TRBJ1-2 - TRBV27